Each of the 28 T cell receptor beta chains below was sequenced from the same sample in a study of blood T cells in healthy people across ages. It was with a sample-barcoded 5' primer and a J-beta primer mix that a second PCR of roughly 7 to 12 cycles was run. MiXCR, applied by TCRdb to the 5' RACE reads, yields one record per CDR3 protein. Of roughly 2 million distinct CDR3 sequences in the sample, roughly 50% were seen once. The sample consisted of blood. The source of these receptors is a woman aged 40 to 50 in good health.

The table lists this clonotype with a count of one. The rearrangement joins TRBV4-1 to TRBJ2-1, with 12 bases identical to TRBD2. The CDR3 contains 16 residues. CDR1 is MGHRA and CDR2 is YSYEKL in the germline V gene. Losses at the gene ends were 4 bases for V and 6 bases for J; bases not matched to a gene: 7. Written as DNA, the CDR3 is TGCGCCAGCAGCCGCCAGACTAGCGGGGGCCTCAATGAGCAGTTCTTC. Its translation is CASSRQTSGGLNEQFF.

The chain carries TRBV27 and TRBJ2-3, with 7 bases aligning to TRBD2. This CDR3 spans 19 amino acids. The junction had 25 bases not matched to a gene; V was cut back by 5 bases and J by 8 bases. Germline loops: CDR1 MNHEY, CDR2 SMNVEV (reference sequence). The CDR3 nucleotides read TGTGCCAGCAGTCCGCTGAAAAATCCGAGCGGGGTTACCATTGGTACGCAGTATTTT. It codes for CASSPLKNPSGVTIGTQYF.

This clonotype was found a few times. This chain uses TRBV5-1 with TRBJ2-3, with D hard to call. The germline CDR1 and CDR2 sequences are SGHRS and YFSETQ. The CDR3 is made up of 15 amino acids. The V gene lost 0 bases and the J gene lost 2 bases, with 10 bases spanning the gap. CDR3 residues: CASSLDVSTTDTQYF. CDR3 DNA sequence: TGCGCCAGCAGCTTGGACGTCAGTACCACAGATACGCAGTATTTT.

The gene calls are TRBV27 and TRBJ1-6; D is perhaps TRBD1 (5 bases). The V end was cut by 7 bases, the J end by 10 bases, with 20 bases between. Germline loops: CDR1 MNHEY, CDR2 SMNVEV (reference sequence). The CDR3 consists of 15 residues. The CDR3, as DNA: TGTGCCAGCAACCCCGCAGGGCGAGACAGCTCACCCCTCCACTTT. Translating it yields CASNPAGRDSSPLHF.

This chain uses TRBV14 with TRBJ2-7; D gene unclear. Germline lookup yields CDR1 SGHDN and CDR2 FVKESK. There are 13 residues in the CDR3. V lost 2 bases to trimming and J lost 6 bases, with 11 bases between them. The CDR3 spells CASSQKAFSEQYF. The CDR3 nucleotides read TGTGCCAGCAGCCAAAAAGCTTTCAGCGAGCAGTACTTC.

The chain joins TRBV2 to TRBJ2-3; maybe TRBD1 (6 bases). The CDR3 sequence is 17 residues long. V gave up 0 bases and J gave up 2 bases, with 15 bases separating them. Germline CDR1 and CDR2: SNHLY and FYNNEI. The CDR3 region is CASSEARKDRYTDTQYF. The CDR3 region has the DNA TGTGCCAGCAGTGAAGCGCGCAAGGACAGATACACAGATACGCAGTATTTT. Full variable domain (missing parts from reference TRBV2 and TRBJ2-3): EPEVTQTPSHQVTQMGQEVILRCVPISNHLYFYWYRQILGQKVEFLVSFYNNEISEKSEIFDDQFSVERPDGSNFTLKIRSTKLEDSAMYFCASSEARKDRYTDTQYFGPGTRLTVL.

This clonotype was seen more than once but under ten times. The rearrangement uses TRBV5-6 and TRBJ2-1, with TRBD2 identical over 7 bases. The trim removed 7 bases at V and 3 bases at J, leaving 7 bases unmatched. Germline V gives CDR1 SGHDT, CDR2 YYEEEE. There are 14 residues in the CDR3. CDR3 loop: CASLSGAFYNEQFF. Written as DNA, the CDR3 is TGTGCCAGCTTAAGCGGGGCCTTCTACAATGAGCAGTTCTTC.

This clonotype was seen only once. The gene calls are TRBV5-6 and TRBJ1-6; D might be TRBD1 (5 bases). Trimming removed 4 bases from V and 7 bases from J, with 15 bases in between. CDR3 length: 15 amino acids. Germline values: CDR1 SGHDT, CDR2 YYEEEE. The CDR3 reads CASSLRGTRNSPLHF. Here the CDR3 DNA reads TGTGCCAGCAGCCTAAGGGGCACACGGAATTCACCCCTCCACTTT.

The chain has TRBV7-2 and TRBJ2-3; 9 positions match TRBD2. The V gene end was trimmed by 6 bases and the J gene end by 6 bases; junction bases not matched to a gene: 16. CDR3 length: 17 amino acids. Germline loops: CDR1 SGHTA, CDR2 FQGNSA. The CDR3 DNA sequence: TGTGCCAGCAGTCGGGAGTTCGCGGGGGGGCCATCCGATACGCAGTATTTT. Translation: CASSREFAGGPSDTQYF.

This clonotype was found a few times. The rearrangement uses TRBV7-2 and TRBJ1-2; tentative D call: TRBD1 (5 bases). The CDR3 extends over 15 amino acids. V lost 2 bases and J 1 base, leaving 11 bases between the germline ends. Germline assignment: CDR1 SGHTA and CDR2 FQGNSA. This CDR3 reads CASSLRRGFNYGYTF. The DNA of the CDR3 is TGTGCCAGCAGCTTACGAAGGGGATTTAACTATGGCTACACCTTC.

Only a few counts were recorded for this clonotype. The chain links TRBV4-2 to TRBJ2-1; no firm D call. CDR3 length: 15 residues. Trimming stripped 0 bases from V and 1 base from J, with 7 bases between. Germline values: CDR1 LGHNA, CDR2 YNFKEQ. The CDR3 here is CASSQDPVSYNEQFF. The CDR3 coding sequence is TGTGCCAGCAGCCAAGATCCGGTTTCCTACAATGAGCAGTTCTTC.

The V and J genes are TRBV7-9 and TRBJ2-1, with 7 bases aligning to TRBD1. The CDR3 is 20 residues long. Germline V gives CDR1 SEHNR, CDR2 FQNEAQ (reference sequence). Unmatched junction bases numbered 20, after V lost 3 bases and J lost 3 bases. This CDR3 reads CASSFPTGKARPLDYNEQFF. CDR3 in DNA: TGTGCCAGCAGCTTTCCGACAGGGAAGGCTCGTCCCTTGGACTACAATGAGCAGTTCTTC.

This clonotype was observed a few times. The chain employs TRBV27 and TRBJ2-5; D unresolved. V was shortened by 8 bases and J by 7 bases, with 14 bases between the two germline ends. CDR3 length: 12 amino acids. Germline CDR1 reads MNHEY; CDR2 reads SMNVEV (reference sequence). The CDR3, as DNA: TGTGCCAGCGGGAATCCCCGGACGACCCAGTACTTC. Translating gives CASGNPRTTQYF.

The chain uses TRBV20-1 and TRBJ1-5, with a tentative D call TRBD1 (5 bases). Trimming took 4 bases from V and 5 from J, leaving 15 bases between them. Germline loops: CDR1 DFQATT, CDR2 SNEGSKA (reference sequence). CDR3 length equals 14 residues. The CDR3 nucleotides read TGCAGTGCTAAGGCCGGGGGGGAGCATCAGCCCCAGCATTTT. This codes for CSAKAGGEHQPQHF.

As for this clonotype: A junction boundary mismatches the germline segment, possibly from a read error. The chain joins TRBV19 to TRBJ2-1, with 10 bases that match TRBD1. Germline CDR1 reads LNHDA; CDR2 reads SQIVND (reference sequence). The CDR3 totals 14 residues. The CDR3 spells CASRIDRGRNEQFF. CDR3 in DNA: TGTGCCAGTAGGATAGACAGGGGGCGGAATGAGCAGTTCTTC.

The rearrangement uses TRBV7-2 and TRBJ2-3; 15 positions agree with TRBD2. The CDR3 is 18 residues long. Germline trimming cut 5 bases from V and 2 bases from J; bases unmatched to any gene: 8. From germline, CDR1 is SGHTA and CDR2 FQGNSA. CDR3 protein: CASSAWTSGGVSTDTQYF. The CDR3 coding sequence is TGTGCCAGCAGCGCCTGGACTAGCGGGGGGGTCTCCACAGATACGCAGTATTTT. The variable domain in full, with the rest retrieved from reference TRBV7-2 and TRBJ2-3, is GAGVSQSPSNKVTEKGKDVELRCDPISGHTALYWYRQSLGQGLEFLIYFQGNSAPDKSGLPSDRFSAERTGGSVSTLTIQRTQQEDSAVYLCASSAWTSGGVSTDTQYFGPGTRLTVL.

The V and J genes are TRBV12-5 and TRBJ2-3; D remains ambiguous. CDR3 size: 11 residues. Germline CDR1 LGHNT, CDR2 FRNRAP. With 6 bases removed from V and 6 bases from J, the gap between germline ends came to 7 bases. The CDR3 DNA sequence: TGTGCTAGTGGCTCCAGCGATACGCAGTATTTT. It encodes CASGSSDTQYF.

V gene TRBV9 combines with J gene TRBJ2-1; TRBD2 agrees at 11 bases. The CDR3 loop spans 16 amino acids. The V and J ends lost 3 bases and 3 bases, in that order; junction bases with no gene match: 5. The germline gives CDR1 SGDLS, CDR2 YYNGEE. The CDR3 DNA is TGTGCCAGCAGCGAGCTAGCGGGGGGCCTCTACAATGAGCAGTTCTTC. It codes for CASSELAGGLYNEQFF.

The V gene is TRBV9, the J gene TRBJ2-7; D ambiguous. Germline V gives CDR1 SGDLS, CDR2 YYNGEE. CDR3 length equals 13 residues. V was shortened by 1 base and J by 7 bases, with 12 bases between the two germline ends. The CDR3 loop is CASSVTPATEQYF. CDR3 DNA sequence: TGTGCCAGCAGCGTAACCCCAGCGACTGAGCAGTACTTC.

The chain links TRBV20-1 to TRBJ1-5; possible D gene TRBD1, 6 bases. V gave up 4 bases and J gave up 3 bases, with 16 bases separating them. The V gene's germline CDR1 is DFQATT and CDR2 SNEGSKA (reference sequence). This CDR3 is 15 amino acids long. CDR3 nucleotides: TGCAGTGCTACCCGCCCGGGGGCCCTCAATCAGCCCCAGCATTTT. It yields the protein CSATRPGALNQPQHF.

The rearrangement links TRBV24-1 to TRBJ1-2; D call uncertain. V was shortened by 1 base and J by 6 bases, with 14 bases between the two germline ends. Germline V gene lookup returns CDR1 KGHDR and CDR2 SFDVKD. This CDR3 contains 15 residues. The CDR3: CATSDFRAGKHGYTF. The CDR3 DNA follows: TGTGCCACCAGTGATTTTCGGGCAGGCAAACATGGCTACACCTTC.

Here the CDR3 DNA reads TGTGCCAGCTCACCAATGCAAGAGACCCAGTACTTC. Amino acids: CASSPMQETQYF. V gene TRBV18 combines with J gene TRBJ2-4; the D is unclear. The J call may be in error: the DNA end matches TRBJ2-5 better. CDR3 length: 12 amino acids. Germline values: CDR1 KGHSH, CDR2 LQKENI.

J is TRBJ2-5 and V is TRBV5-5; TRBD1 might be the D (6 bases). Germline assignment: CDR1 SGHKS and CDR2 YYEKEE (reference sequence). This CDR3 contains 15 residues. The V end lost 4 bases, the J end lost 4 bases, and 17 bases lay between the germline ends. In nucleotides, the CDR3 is TGTGCCAGCAGCACGCCTACAGGGCCACGAGAGACCCAGTACTTC. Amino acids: CASSTPTGPRETQYF.

The CDR3 protein is CASSRRSNTQYF. CDR3 coding DNA: TGTGCCAGCAGCCGAAGATCGAATACGCAGTATTTT. The rearrangement joins TRBV3-1 to TRBJ2-3; no firm D call. The V end was cut by 4 bases, the J end by 7 bases, with 9 bases between. The CDR3 is 12 residues long. Germline lookup yields CDR1 LGHDT and CDR2 YNNKEL (reference sequence).

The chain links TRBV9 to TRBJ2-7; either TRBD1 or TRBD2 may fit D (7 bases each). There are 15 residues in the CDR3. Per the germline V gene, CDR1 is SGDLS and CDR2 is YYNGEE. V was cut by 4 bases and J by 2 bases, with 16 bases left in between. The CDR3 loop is CASSPAGDSTYEQYF. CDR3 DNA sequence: TGTGCCAGCAGCCCTGCGGGGGACAGCACCTACGAGCAGTACTTC.

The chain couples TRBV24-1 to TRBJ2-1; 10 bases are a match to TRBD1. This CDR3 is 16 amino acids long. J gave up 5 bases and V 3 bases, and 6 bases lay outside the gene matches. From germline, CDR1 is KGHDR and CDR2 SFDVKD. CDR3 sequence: CATSDPPGQGNNEQFF. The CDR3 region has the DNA TGTGCCACCAGTGATCCTCCGGGACAGGGGAACAATGAGCAGTTCTTC.

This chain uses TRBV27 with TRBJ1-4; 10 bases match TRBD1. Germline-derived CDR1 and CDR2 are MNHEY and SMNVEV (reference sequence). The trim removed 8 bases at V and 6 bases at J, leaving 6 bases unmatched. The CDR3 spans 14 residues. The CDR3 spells CASGDRGLYEKLFF. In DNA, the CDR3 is TGTGCCAGCGGAGACAGGGGGCTATATGAAAAACTGTTTTTT.

The CDR3 DNA is TGCAGTCCCGGAGGGGGATTGCAGTACTTC. It codes for CSPGGGLQYF. The chain employs TRBV20-1 and TRBJ2-7, with D perhaps assigned TRBD1 or TRBD2 (6 bases each). The germline CDR1 and CDR2 sequences are DFQATT and SNEGSKA (reference sequence). The CDR3 runs to 10 residues. The V and J ends lost 8 bases and 9 bases respectively, with 14 bases between them.